These 22 T cell receptor beta chains were sequenced from one sample in a study of radiation and T cells in renal cell carcinoma. The table came from immunoSEQ multiplex PCR; TCRdb's copy has only in-frame clones and leaves some out. This repertoire shows 150,000 or so clones, roughly 80% found once; its top ten account for roughly 23%. Noted time point: baseline pretreatment blood. Treatment of the sample: 15 Gy SBRT to primary tumor, nephrectomy 4 weeks later. The sample was blood, taken from a patient whose treatment included radiotherapy and nephrectomy. These receptors came from a woman aged 45-60 years with renal cell carcinoma.

V and J are TRBV5-8 and TRBJ1-4; 7 positions agree with TRBD1. The CDR3 runs 16 residues. V lost 2 bases to trimming and J lost 0 bases; unmatched junction nucleotides: 4. The germline gives CDR1 SGHTS, CDR2 YDEGEE. This chain's CDR3 is CASSFGTAPTNEKLFF. Here the CDR3 DNA reads TGTGCCAGCAGCTTCGGGACAGCCCCAACTAATGAAAAACTGTTTTTT.

V gene TRBV27 combines with J gene TRBJ1-2; 9 bases line up with TRBD1. Germline-derived CDR1 and CDR2 are MNHEY and SMNVEV (reference sequence). The V and J ends lost 7 bases and 5 bases, in that order; junction bases with no gene match: 5. The CDR3 is 13 residues long. The chain's CDR3 is CASTQTGGYGYTF. The DNA for the CDR3 is TGTGCCAGCACCCAGACAGGGGGGTATGGCTACACCTTC.

This clone was seen a few times. V usage is TRBV9 and J usage is TRBJ2-1; 12 bases map to TRBD2. V was clipped by 7 bases and J by 8 bases; unmatched bases: 1. The germline gives CDR1 SGDLS, CDR2 YYNGEE. The length of the CDR3 is 12 residues. CDR3 nucleotide sequence: TGTGCCAGCGGACTAGCGGGATATGAGCAGTTCTTC. This codes for CASGLAGYEQFF.

Turning to this clone: At one end, the junction sequence differs from germline, possibly due to a read error. The chain employs TRBV9 and TRBJ2-1, with D perhaps TRBD1 (5 bases). The CDR3 sequence is 17 residues long. Germline CDR1 is SGDLS and CDR2 is YYNGEE. The CDR3 is CASSVGGPAEGYSEQFF. Here the CDR3 DNA reads TGTGCCAGCAGCGTAGGGGGCCCTGCGGAAGGGTACAGTGAGCAGTTCTTC. The entire variable domain, with the rest obtained from reference TRBV9 and TRBJ2-1, is as follows: DSGVTQTPKHLITATGQRVTLRCSPRSGDLSVYWYQQSLDQGLQFLIQYYNGEERAKGNILERFSAQQFPDLHSELNLSSLELGDSALYFCASSVGGPAEGYSEQFFGPGTRLTVL.

The V call is TRBV5-1, the J call TRBJ1-4; unclear D gene. Between the trimmed V and J ends, which lost 4 bases and 0 bases, there was a span of 7 bases. This CDR3 is 14 amino acids long. Germline CDR1 reads SGHRS; CDR2 reads YFSETQ. CDR3 bases: TGCGCCAGCAGCAGATTTGCAACTAATGAAAAACTGTTTTTT. This encodes CASSRFATNEKLFF.

The V and J genes are TRBV6-1 and TRBJ1-4, with a tentative D call TRBD1 (5 bases). The ends were cut back, 5 bases at V and 7 bases at J, with 11 bases in the middle. The germline CDR1 and CDR2 sequences are MNHNS and SASEGT. The length of the CDR3 is 13 residues. The CDR3: CASSNQGGEKLFF. The DNA of the CDR3 is TGTGCCAGCAGTAATCAGGGAGGTGAAAAACTGTTTTTT.

V and J are TRBV5-6 and TRBJ2-4; TRBD2 might be the D (6 bases). V dropped 4 bases and J dropped 0 bases, with 8 bases sitting between them. In germline, CDR1 is SGHDT, CDR2 YYEEEE. This CDR3 has 14 amino acids. CDR3 DNA sequence: TGTGCCAGCAGCACACTAGCAGCCAAAAACATTCAGTACTTC. Its protein is CASSTLAAKNIQYF.

The chain carries TRBV7-2 and TRBJ2-5; no clear D gene. The CDR3 totals 15 residues. Germline-derived CDR1 and CDR2 are SGHTA and FQGNSA. The ends were cut back, 5 bases at V and 2 bases at J, with 15 bases in the middle. In DNA, the CDR3 is TGTGCCAGCAGCCCGGACCGGGCCACGCAAGAGACCCAGTACTTC. This sequence encodes CASSPDRATQETQYF.

This CDR3 is CSVDARQGNGEQYF. In DNA, the CDR3 is TGCAGCGTTGACGCCCGACAGGGGAATGGAGAGCAGTACTTC. J is TRBJ2-7 and V is TRBV29-1; 8 nucleotides align to TRBD1. There are 14 residues in the CDR3. The germline V gene encodes CDR1 SQVTM and CDR2 ANQGSEA. With 3 bases clipped from V and 7 bases from J, the junction kept 11 bases outside the gene matches.

J is TRBJ1-1 and V is TRBV28, with D hard to call. Germline lookup yields CDR1 MDHEN and CDR2 SYDVKM. The V end was cut by 6 bases, the J end by 2 bases, with 19 bases between. The CDR3 sequence is 16 residues long. CDR3 loop: CASRYGADGLNTEAFF. DNA for the CDR3: TGTGCCAGCAGGTATGGTGCGGATGGTCTAAACACTGAAGCTTTCTTT.

The genes are TRBV30 and TRBJ2-3, with 7 bases fitting TRBD2. This CDR3 contains 14 residues. The ends lost 1 base at V and 1 base at J; junction bases unmatched: 2. Per the germline V gene, CDR1 is GTSNPN and CDR2 is SVGIG (reference sequence). CDR3 loop: CAWSGGRGTDTQYF. The CDR3 nucleotides are TGTGCCTGGAGTGGGGGGAGGGGCACAGATACGCAGTATTTT.

In its sample, this clone was seen once. The chain links TRBV10-3 to TRBJ1-2; 12 nucleotides agree with TRBD1. The CDR3 contains 16 residues. CDR1 is ENHRY and CDR2 is SYGVKD in the germline V gene. J was trimmed by 6 bases and V by 0 bases; bases with no gene match: 5. The CDR3 loop reads CAISESRGQGANGYTF. As DNA, the CDR3 is TGTGCCATCAGTGAGTCGAGGGGACAGGGGGCAAATGGCTACACCTTC.

J is TRBJ2-7 and V is TRBV6-5; D possibly uses TRBD1 or TRBD2 (6 bases each). The germline CDR1 and CDR2 sequences are MNHEY and SVGAGI. The V end lost 0 bases, the J end lost 4 bases, and 13 bases lay between the germline ends. The length of the CDR3 is 15 residues. The DNA for the CDR3 is TGTGCCAGCAGTTACTCGGGGGGCGCAGGGTACGAGCAGTACTTC. Its protein product is CASSYSGGAGYEQYF.

The gene calls are TRBV19 and TRBJ1-4; perhaps TRBD1 as D (6 bases). Germline V gene data show CDR1 as LNHDA and CDR2 as SQIVND (reference sequence). The CDR3 has 15 amino acids. The V gene lost 5 bases and the J gene lost 1 base, with 11 bases spanning the gap. The CDR3 spells CASSLTGITNEKLFF. The CDR3 coding sequence is TGTGCCAGTAGTCTAACAGGGATAACTAATGAAAAACTGTTTTTT.

The V gene is TRBV21-1, the J gene TRBJ2-7; TRBD2 reflects the table's D call only, with no check against the DNA. TRBV21-1 is noted as a pseudogene. The CDR3 loop spans 18 amino acids. The CDR3 DNA sequence: TGTGCCAGCAGCAAAGAGGTGCGTAGCGGGGCTAGCTCCTACGAGCAGTACTTC. Encoded protein: CASSKEVRSGASSYEQYF.

CDR3: CATNPGQGVGGELFF. CDR3 nucleotides: TGTGCCACCAACCCGGGACAGGGGGTCGGCGGGGAGCTGTTTTTT. The V and J genes are TRBV15 and TRBJ2-2; 11 bases match TRBD1. With V trimmed by 7 bases and J by 7 bases, 8 bases remained unmatched. The length of the CDR3 is 15 residues. Looked up from germline, CDR1 is LNHNV and CDR2 is YYDKDF (reference sequence).

The chain employs TRBV4-3 and TRBJ2-1; TRBD2 aligns across 10 bases. Germline-derived CDR1 and CDR2 are LGHNA and YSLEER. The trim removed 2 bases at V and 7 bases at J, leaving 11 bases unmatched. This CDR3 comprises 17 residues. Here the CDR3 DNA reads TGCGCCAGCAGCCAATCCCCTAGCGGGGGCCCGGAAAATGAGCAGTTCTTC. Translated: CASSQSPSGGPENEQFF.

J is TRBJ2-3 and V is TRBV2; 10 nucleotides match TRBD2. This CDR3 contains 15 residues. Germline loops: CDR1 SNHLY, CDR2 FYNNEI. V lost 6 bases, J lost 1 base, and 4 bases stayed unmatched. In nucleotides, the CDR3 is TGTGCCAGCAGCCCCCTAGCGGGGGGCACAGATACGCAGTATTTT. Translated: CASSPLAGGTDTQYF.

The count of this clone is one. This chain links TRBV20-1 with TRBJ2-7, with no clear D. The V gene lost 8 bases and the J gene lost 9 bases, with 8 bases spanning the gap. The CDR3 has 8 amino acids. The germline V gene has CDR1 DFQATT and CDR2 SNEGSKA (reference sequence). The CDR3 sequence is CSPNGQYF. CDR3 DNA: TGCAGTCCGAACGGGCAGTACTTC.

The chain couples TRBV28 to TRBJ1-5; no clear D. The germline V gene has CDR1 MDHEN and CDR2 SYDVKM. The CDR3 totals 12 residues. The V gene lost 10 bases and the J gene lost 3 bases, with 10 bases spanning the gap. CDR3 bases: TGTGCCACCCGGAGGAACAATCAGCCCCAGCATTTT. As protein: CATRRNNQPQHF.

This chain connects TRBV13 to TRBJ2-7; D perhaps matches TRBD2 (5 bases). This CDR3 is built from 11 residues. V dropped 1 base and J dropped 9 bases, with 7 bases sitting between them. Germline CDR1 PRHDT, CDR2 FYEKMQ (reference sequence). CDR3 sequence reads: CASSLVRGQYF. The CDR3 region has the DNA TGTGCCAGCAGCTTAGTCCGGGGGCAGTACTTC. Supplemented by reference TRBV13 and TRBJ2-7, the full variable domain reads AAGVIQSPRHLIKEKRETATLKCYPIPRHDTVYWYQQGPGQDPQFLISFYEKMQSDKGSIPDRFSAQQFSDYHSELNMSSLELGDSALYFCASSLVRGQYFGPGTRLTVT.

The chain has TRBV13 and TRBJ2-7, with D perhaps matching TRBD1 or TRBD2 (5 bases each). Trimming took 5 bases from V and 2 from J, leaving 19 bases between them. The CDR3 runs to 16 residues. The germline gives CDR1 PRHDT, CDR2 FYEKMQ (reference sequence). CDR3 sequence (DNA): TGTGCCAGCAGCCCTAGGGGTGCGGGCAGAACCTACGAGCAGTACTTC. Amino acids: CASSPRGAGRTYEQYF. Together with reference TRBV13 and TRBJ2-7, the CDR3 gives the full variable domain: AAGVIQSPRHLIKEKRETATLKCYPIPRHDTVYWYQQGPGQDPQFLISFYEKMQSDKGSIPDRFSAQQFSDYHSELNMSSLELGDSALYFCASSPRGAGRTYEQYFGPGTRLTVT.